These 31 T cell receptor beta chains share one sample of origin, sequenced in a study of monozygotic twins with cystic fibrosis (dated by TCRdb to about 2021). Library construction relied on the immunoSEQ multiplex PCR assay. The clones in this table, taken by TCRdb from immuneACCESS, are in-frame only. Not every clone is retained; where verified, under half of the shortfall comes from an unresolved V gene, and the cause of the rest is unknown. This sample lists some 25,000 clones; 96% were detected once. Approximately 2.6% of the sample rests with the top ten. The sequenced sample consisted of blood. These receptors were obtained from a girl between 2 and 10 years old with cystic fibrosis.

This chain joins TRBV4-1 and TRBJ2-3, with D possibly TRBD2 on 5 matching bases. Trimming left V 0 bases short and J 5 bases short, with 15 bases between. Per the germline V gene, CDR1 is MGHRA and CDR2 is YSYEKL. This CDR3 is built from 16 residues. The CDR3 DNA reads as TGCGCCAGCAGCCAAGATCTGCCGGACTTGAAAGATACGCAGTATTTT. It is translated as CASSQDLPDLKDTQYF.

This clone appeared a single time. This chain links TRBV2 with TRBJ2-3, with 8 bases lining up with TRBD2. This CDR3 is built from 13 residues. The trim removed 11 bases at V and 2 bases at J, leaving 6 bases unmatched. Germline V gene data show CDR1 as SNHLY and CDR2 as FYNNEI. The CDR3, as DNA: TGTGCCCCGGGGGGGCTAGCCACAGATACGCAGTATTTT. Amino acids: CAPGGLATDTQYF.

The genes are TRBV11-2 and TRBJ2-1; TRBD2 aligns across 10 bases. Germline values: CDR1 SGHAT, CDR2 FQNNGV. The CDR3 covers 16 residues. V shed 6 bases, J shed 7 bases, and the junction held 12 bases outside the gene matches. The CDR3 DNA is TGTGCCAGCAGACTCCTTAACGGACTAGCGGTTAATGAGCAGTTCTTC. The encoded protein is CASRLLNGLAVNEQFF.

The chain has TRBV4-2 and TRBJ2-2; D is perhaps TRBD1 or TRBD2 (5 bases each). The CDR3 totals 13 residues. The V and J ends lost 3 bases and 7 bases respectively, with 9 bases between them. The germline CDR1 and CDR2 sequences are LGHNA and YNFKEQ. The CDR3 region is CASSQWDVGELFF. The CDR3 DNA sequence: TGTGCCAGCAGCCAGTGGGACGTCGGGGAGCTGTTTTTT.

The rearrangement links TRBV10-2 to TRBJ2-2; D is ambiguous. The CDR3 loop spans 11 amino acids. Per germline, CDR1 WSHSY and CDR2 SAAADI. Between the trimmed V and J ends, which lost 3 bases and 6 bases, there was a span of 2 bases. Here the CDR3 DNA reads TGCGCCAGCAGTGAATCCGGGGAGCTGTTTTTT. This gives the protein CASSESGELFF.

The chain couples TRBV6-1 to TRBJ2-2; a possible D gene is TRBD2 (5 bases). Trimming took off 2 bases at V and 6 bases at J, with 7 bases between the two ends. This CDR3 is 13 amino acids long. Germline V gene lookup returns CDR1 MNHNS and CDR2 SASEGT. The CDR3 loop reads CASSERESGELFF. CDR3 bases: TGTGCCAGCAGTGAAAGGGAGTCCGGGGAGCTGTTTTTT.

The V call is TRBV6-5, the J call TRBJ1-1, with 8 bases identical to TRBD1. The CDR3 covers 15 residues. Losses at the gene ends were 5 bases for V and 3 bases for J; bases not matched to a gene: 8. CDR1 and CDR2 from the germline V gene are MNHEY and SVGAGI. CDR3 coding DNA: TGTGCCAGCAGTCCCAGGGGGCCCTTGGACACTGAAGCTTTCTTT. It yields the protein CASSPRGPLDTEAFF.

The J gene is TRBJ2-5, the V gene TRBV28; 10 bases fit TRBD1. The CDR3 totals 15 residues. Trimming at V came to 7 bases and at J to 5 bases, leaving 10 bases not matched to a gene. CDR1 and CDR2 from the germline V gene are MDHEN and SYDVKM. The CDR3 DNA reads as TGTGCCAGCAATGCCCCGGGACAGGGGAAGGAGACCCAGTACTTC. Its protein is CASNAPGQGKETQYF.

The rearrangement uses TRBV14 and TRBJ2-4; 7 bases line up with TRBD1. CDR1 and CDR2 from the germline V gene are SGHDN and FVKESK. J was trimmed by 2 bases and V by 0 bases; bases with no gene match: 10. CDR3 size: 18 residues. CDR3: CASSQDGHRGETKNIQYF. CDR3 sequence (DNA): TGTGCCAGCAGCCAAGATGGACACAGGGGTGAAACCAAAAACATTCAGTACTTC.

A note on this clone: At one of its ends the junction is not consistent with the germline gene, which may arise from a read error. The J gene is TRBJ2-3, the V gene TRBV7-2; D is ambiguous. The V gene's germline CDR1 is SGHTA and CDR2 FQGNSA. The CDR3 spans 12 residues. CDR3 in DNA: TGTGCCAGCACCTTATACACAGATACGCAGTATTTT. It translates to CASTLYTDTQYF.

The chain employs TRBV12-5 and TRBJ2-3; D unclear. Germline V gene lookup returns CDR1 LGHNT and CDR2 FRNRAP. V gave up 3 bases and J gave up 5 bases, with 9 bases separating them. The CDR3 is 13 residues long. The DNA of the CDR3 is TGTGCTAGTGGTTTTGCCACCAAAGATACGCAGTATTTT. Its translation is CASGFATKDTQYF.

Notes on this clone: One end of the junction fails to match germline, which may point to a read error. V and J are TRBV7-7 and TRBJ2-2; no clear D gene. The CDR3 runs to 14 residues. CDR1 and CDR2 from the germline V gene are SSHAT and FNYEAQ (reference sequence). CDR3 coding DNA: TGTGCTAGCAGCTCCCTGGGGAACACCGGGGAGCTGTTTTTT. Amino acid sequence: CASSSLGNTGELFF.

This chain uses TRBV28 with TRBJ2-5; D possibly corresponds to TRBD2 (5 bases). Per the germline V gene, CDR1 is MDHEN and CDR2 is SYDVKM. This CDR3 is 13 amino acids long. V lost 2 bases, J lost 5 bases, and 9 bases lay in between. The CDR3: CASSLDRGETQYF. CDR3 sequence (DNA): TGTGCCAGCAGTTTAGACCGGGGTGAGACCCAGTACTTC.

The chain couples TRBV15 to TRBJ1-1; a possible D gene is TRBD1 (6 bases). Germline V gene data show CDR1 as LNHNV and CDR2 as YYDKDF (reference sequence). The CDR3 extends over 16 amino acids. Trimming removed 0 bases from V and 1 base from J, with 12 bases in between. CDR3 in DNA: TGTGCCACCAGCAGAGATCGGGGGGCAGGGAACACTGAAGCTTTCTTT. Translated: CATSRDRGAGNTEAFF. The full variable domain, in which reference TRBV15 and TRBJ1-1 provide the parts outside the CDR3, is DAMVIQNPRYQVTQFGKPVTLSCSQTLNHNVMYWYQQKSSQAPKLLFHYYDKDFNNEADTPDNFQSRRPNTSFCFLDIRSPGLGDTAMYLCATSRDRGAGNTEAFFGQGTRLTVV.

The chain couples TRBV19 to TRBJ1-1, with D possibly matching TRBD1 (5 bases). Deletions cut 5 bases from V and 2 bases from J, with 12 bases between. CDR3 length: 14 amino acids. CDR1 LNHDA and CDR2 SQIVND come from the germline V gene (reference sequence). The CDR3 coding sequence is TGTGCCAGTAGTCCGGGACCCCGCAACACTGAAGCTTTCTTT. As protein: CASSPGPRNTEAFF.

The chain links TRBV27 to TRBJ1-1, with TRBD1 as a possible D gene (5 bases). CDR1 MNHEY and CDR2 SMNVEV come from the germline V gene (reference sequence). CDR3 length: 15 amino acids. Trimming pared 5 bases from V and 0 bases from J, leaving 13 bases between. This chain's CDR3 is CASSPGTDLNTEAFF. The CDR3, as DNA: TGTGCCAGCAGTCCGGGGACGGACTTGAACACTGAAGCTTTCTTT.

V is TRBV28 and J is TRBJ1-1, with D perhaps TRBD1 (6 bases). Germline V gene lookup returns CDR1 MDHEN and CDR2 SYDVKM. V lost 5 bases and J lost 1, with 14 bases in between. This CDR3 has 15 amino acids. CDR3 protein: CASSESGERNTEAFF. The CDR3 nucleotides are TGTGCCAGCAGTGAATCAGGGGAGAGGAACACTGAAGCTTTCTTT.

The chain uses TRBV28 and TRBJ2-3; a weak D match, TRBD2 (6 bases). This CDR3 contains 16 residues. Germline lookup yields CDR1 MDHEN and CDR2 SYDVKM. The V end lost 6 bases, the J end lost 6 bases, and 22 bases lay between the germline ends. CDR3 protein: CASSPGWAGPQDTQYF. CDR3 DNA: TGTGCCAGCAGCCCGGGTTGGGCGGGACCCCAGGATACGCAGTATTTT.

CDR3 sequence: CASSKQDSNTGELFF. In nucleotides, the CDR3 is TGTGCCAGTAGTAAGCAGGACAGTAACACCGGGGAGCTGTTTTTT. This chain uses TRBV19 with TRBJ2-2; tentative D call: TRBD1 (6 bases). V lost 4 bases, J lost 2 bases, and 11 bases lay in between. Germline V gives CDR1 LNHDA, CDR2 SQIVND (reference sequence). CDR3 length equals 15 residues.

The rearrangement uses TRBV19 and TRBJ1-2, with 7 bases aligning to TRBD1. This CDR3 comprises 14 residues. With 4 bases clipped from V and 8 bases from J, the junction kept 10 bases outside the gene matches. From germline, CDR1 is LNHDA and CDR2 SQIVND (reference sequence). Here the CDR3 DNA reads TGTGCCAGTAGTAGGGAAAGGGGGCATCGCGGCTACACCTTC. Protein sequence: CASSRERGHRGYTF.

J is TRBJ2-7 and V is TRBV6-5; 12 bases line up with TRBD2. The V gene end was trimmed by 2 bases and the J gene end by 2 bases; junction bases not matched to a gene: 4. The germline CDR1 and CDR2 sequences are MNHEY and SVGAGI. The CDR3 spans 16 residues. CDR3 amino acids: CASSYRGTSGPYEQYF. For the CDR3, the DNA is TGTGCCAGCAGTTACCGAGGGACTAGCGGGCCCTACGAGCAGTACTTC.

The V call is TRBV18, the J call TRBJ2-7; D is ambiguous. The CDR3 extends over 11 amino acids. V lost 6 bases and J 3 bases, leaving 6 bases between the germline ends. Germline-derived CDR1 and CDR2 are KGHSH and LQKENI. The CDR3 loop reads CASSASYEQYF. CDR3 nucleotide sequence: TGTGCCAGCTCGGCCAGCTACGAGCAGTACTTC.

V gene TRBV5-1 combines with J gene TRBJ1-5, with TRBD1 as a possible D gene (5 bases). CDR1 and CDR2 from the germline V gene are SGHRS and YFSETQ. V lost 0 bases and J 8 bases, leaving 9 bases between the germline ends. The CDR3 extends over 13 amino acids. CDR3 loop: CASSLAGTEPQHF. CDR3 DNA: TGCGCCAGCAGCTTGGCAGGGACGGAGCCCCAGCATTTT.

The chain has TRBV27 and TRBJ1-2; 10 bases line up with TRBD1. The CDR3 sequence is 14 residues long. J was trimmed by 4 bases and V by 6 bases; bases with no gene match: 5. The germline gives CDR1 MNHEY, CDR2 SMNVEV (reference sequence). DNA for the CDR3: TGTGCCAGCAGGACAGGGGGCGTTGGCTATGGCTACACCTTC. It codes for CASRTGGVGYGYTF.

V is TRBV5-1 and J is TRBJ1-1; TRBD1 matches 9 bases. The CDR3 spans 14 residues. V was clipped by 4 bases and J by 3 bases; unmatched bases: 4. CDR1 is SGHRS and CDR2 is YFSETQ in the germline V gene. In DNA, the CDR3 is TGCGCCAGCAGCCTCAGGACAGGGGACACTGAAGCTTTCTTT. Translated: CASSLRTGDTEAFF. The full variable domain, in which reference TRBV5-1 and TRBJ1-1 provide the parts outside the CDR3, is KAGVTQTPRYLIKTRGQQVTLSCSPISGHRSVSWYQQTPGQGLQFLFEYFSETQRNKGNFPGRFSGRQFSNSRSEMNVSTLELGDSALYLCASSLRTGDTEAFFGQGTRLTVV.

The CDR3, as DNA: TGTGCCAGTAGTCTCCGTCGACTAGCGGGAGGGCCCACCGGGGAGCTGTTTTTT. As protein: CASSLRRLAGGPTGELFF. This chain connects TRBV19 to TRBJ2-2; TRBD2 agrees at 14 bases. The germline gives CDR1 LNHDA, CDR2 SQIVND (reference sequence). The J segment lost 4 bases and the V segment lost 5 bases, leaving 9 bases of the junction unmatched. The CDR3 extends over 18 amino acids.

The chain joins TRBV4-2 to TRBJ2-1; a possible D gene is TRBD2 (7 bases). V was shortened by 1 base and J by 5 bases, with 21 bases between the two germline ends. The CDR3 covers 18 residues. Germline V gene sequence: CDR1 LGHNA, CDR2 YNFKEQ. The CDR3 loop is CASSQGEPGSGTHNEQFF. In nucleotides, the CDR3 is TGTGCCAGCAGCCAAGGGGAGCCGGGGAGCGGGACACACAATGAGCAGTTCTTC.

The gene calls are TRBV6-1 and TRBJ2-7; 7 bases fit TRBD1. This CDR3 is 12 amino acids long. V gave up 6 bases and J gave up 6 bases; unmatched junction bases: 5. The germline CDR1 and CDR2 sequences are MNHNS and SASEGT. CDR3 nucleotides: TGTGCCAGCAGGGGGACAGTAATCGAGCAGTACTTC. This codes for CASRGTVIEQYF.

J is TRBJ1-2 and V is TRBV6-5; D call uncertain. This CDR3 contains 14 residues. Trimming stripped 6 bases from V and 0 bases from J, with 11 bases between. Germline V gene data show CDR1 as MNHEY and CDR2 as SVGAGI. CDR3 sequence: CASSWTGANYGYTF. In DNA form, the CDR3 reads TGTGCCAGCAGCTGGACTGGAGCTAACTATGGCTACACCTTC.

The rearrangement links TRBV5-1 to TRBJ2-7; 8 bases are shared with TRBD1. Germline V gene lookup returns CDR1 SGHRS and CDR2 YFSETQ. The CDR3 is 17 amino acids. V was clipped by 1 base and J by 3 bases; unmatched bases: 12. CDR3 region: CASSLTTDRGGGYEQYF. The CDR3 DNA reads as TGCGCCAGCAGCTTGACCACTGACAGGGGAGGAGGCTACGAGCAGTACTTC. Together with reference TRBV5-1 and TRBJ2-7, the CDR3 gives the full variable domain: KAGVTQTPRYLIKTRGQQVTLSCSPISGHRSVSWYQQTPGQGLQFLFEYFSETQRNKGNFPGRFSGRQFSNSRSEMNVSTLELGDSALYLCASSLTTDRGGGYEQYFGPGTRLTVT.

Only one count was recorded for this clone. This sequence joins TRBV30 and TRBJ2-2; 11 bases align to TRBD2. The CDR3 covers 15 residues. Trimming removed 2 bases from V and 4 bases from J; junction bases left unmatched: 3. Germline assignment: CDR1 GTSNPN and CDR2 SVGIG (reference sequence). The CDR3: CAWSLAGGPTGELFF. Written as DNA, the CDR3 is TGTGCCTGGAGTCTAGCGGGAGGCCCCACCGGGGAGCTGTTTTTT.